The T cell receptor (beta chain) described here comes from a study of cytomegalovirus exposure and HLA in healthy donors. General observations from the study: Reports showed the classifier diagnosing cytomegalovirus status with high specificity and sensitivity. Researchers catalogued approximately 160 TCR beta chains as cytomegalovirus-associated.

Sequencing used immunoSEQ multiplex PCR; TCRdb keeps in-frame clones, though not all of them. Of 200,000 to 250,000 clones in the sample, more than 75% were seen once. This clone was picked up one time. Its cognate antigen is unknown. This CDR3 is 14 amino acids long. The germline CDR1 and CDR2 sequences are SGHTA and FQGNSA. Trimming cost V 4 bases and J 7 bases, with 16 bases left between them. The V gene is TRBV7-2, the J gene TRBJ2-5; D may be TRBD2 (5 bases). Sequenced material: PBMCs. The origin of this receptor is a woman between 18 and 29 years old in good health and CMV-seropositive. CDR3 amino acids: CASSSGSSPGTQYF. The CDR3 nucleotides are TGTGCCAGCAGCTCGGGGTCCTCTCCAGGGACCCAGTACTTC.